The 2 T cell receptor beta chains presented below share a single source sample, sequenced in a study of siplizumab effects on memory and regulatory T cells. Clones were sequenced by immunoSEQ multiplex PCR, and TCRdb holds only the in-frame ones, with some missing. The data hold 100,000 or so clones, with 75% to 95% observed a single time. The specimen sequenced was CD4+ T cells sorted from blood. The receptors were gathered from a human donor in good health.

This chain joins TRBV7-9 and TRBJ2-7; D not certain. Germline V gene data show CDR1 as SEHNR and CDR2 as FQNEAQ (reference sequence). The CDR3 has 13 amino acids. Between the trimmed V and J ends, which lost 6 bases and 5 bases, there was a span of 14 bases. The CDR3 here is CASRPPLRDEQYF. DNA of the CDR3: TGTGCCAGCAGACCCCCTCTCCGCGACGAGCAGTACTTC. The whole variable domain, remainder taken from reference TRBV7-9 and TRBJ2-7, is DTGVSQNPRHKITKRGQNVTFRCDPISEHNRLYWYRQTLGQGPEFLTYFQNEAQLEKSRLLSDRFSAERPKGSFSTLEIQRTEQGDSAMYLCASRPPLRDEQYFGPGTRLTVT.

This chain joins TRBV6-5 and TRBJ2-7; 10 bases agree with TRBD2. The V and J ends lost 6 bases and 2 bases, in that order; junction bases with no gene match: 4. CDR1 and CDR2 from the germline V gene are MNHEY and SVGAGI. The CDR3 has 14 residues. In nucleotides, the CDR3 is TGTGCCAGCAGCCGAAGCGGGGGGGCCTACGAGCAGTACTTC. As protein: CASSRSGGAYEQYF.